This T cell receptor (beta chain) was identified in a study of cytomegalovirus exposure and HLA in healthy donors. Details on this clone: The antigen remains unidentified.

Sequencing was performed with immunoSEQ multiplex PCR; in TCRdb, only in-frame clones are kept and a portion is missing. Of a few hundred thousand clones detected, 86% appear once; the ten largest clones hold around 0.8%. Broader study findings: Researchers counted approximately 160 TCR beta chains as cytomegalovirus-associated.

V lost 3 bases, J lost 0 bases, and 12 bases lay in between. Germline V CDR1 and CDR2: SNHLY, FYNNEI. The CDR3 runs to 15 residues. The sequencing input was PBMCs. The source is a woman under 30 in good health and CMV-seronegative. The chain combines TRBV2 with TRBJ2-7, with D possibly TRBD1 on 6 matching bases. CDR3 protein: CASSDRVRGSYEQYF. Here the CDR3 DNA reads TGTGCCAGCAGTGACCGGGTCAGGGGCTCCTACGAGCAGTACTTC.